The 10 T cell receptor beta chains in this list originate from one sample, sequenced in a study of cytomegalovirus exposure and HLA in healthy donors. PCR involved 60 Vbeta and 13 Jbeta primers. Assay: immunoSEQ multiplex PCR; the TCRdb copy retains only in-frame clones and omits some. The sample records about 160,000 clones, 70% to 85% being singletons. Source material: PBMCs. The receptors come from a man between 40 and 49 years old in good health and CMV-seronegative.

The chain carries TRBV4-1 and TRBJ1-6; the D gene is possibly TRBD1 (5 bases). Germline CDR1 and CDR2: MGHRA and YSYEKL. The CDR3 spans 15 residues. The germline V and J ends were trimmed by 6 bases and 7 bases, with 16 bases remaining between them. The CDR3 is CASSPGPIPNSPLHF. CDR3 DNA: TGCGCCAGCAGTCCAGGGCCGATCCCAAATTCACCCCTCCACTTT.

The chain joins TRBV6-1 to TRBJ2-7; TRBD1 matches 11 bases. With V trimmed by 2 bases and J by 7 bases, 7 bases remained unmatched. There are 15 residues in the CDR3. Germline assignment: CDR1 MNHNS and CDR2 SASEGT. CDR3: CASSELGQGAREQYF. The CDR3, as DNA: TGTGCCAGCAGTGAACTCGGACAGGGGGCGCGAGAGCAGTACTTC.

The rearrangement uses TRBV10-3 and TRBJ2-7; tentative D call: TRBD2 (5 bases). The CDR3 spans 13 residues. The V gene lost 10 bases and the J gene lost 0 bases, with 13 bases spanning the gap. Germline CDR1 and CDR2: ENHRY and SYGVKD. CDR3 sequence: CASRDEGSYEQYF. In DNA form, the CDR3 reads TGTGCCAGCCGTGACGAGGGCTCCTACGAGCAGTACTTC.

The chain couples TRBV5-1 to TRBJ1-2; D is unclear. V dropped 4 bases and J dropped 8 bases, with 24 bases sitting between them. Germline CDR1 reads SGHRS; CDR2 reads YFSETQ. This CDR3 spans 16 amino acids. The CDR3 DNA sequence: TGCGCCAGCAGCCCCGGCTTGGAAGCAGGAAGTATGGGCTACACCTTC. This encodes CASSPGLEAGSMGYTF.

V and J are TRBV5-4 and TRBJ2-2; 7 bases map to TRBD1. The germline V gene has CDR1 SGHNT and CDR2 YYREEE (reference sequence). The CDR3 totals 15 residues. Germline trimming cut 2 bases from V and 2 bases from J; bases unmatched to any gene: 3. The CDR3 is CASSFGTVNTGELFF. CDR3 in DNA: TGTGCCAGCAGCTTTGGGACAGTAAACACCGGGGAGCTGTTTTTT.

The CDR3 nucleotides are TGTGCCAGCAGCTCTCCTAATCAGCCCCAGCATTTT. This gives the protein CASSSPNQPQHF. The chain uses TRBV7-3 and TRBJ1-5, with unresolved D. V was shortened by 4 bases and J by 4 bases, with 5 bases between the two germline ends. There are 12 residues in the CDR3. Germline CDR1 SGHTA, CDR2 FQGTGA.

The V and J genes are TRBV9 and TRBJ1-1; D is unresolved. The V end was cut by 7 bases, the J end by 2 bases, with 9 bases between. The CDR3 loop spans 12 amino acids. Germline V lookup: CDR1 SGDLS, CDR2 YYNGEE. The DNA for the CDR3 is TGTGCCAGCGGCAGGTCCAACACTGAAGCTTTCTTT. It specifies CASGRSNTEAFF. The full variable domain, completed using reference TRBV9 and TRBJ1-1, is DSGVTQTPKHLITATGQRVTLRCSPRSGDLSVYWYQQSLDQGLQFLIQYYNGEERAKGNILERFSAQQFPDLHSELNLSSLELGDSALYFCASGRSNTEAFFGQGTRLTVV.

The chain has TRBV5-1 and TRBJ2-1; TRBD2 agrees at 9 bases. CDR1 and CDR2 from the germline V gene are SGHRS and YFSETQ. The trim removed 5 bases at V and 4 bases at J, leaving 7 bases unmatched. This CDR3 is 15 amino acids long. The CDR3 DNA sequence: TGCGCCAGCAGGGTCGGGACTAGCAATTACAATGAGCAGTTCTTC. Translation: CASRVGTSNYNEQFF.

V usage is TRBV5-1 and J usage is TRBJ2-1, with 14 bases that match TRBD2. CDR1 and CDR2 from the germline V gene are SGHRS and YFSETQ. CDR3 length: 15 amino acids. The J segment lost 8 bases and the V segment lost 3 bases, leaving 4 bases of the junction unmatched. In DNA, the CDR3 is TGCGCCAGCAGCTCCCGACTAGCGGGGGGGGATGAGCAGTTCTTC. This sequence encodes CASSSRLAGGDEQFF.

The chain has TRBV13 and TRBJ2-5, with D unclear. V was pared by 2 bases and J by 9 bases, with 16 bases between. Germline V CDR1 and CDR2: PRHDT, FYEKMQ (reference sequence). The CDR3 spans 14 residues. This CDR3 reads CASSLYDGSQAQYF. The DNA of the CDR3 is TGTGCCAGCAGCTTATATGACGGCTCCCAGGCCCAGTACTTC.